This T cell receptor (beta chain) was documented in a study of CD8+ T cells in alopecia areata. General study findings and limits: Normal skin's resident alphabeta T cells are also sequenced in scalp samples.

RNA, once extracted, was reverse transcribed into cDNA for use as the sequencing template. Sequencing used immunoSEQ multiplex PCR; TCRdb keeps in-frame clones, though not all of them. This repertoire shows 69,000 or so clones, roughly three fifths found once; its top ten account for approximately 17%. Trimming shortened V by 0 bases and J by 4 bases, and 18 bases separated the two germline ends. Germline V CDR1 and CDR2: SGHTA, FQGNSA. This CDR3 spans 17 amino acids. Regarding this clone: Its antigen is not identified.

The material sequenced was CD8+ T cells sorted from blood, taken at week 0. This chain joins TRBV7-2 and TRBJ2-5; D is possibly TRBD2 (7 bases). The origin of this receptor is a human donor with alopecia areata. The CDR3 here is CASSLAEVGGPGETQYF. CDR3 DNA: TGTGCCAGCAGCTTAGCGGAGGTGGGGGGGCCGGGAGAGACCCAGTACTTC.